The 20 T cell receptor beta chains below were found in one sample sequenced in a study of cytomegalovirus exposure and HLA in healthy donors. The PCR ran on 60 Vbeta and 13 Jbeta primers. Data came from immunoSEQ multiplex PCR; TCRdb stores just in-frame clones and leaves some out. The sample has over 150,000 clones; 65% to 80% are singletons. The specimen sequenced was PBMCs. These receptors were collected from a middle-aged man in good health and CMV-seronegative.

The chain is built from TRBV2 and TRBJ1-6, with a weak D call TRBD1 (5 bases). From germline, CDR1 is SNHLY and CDR2 FYNNEI. V dropped 2 bases and J dropped 11 bases, with 13 bases sitting between them. The CDR3 contains 14 residues. CDR3 sequence (DNA): TGTGCCAGCAGTGAAACCTGGGGGGGGACACCCCTCCACTTT. Translated: CASSETWGGTPLHF.

The chain joins TRBV19 to TRBJ1-4; TRBD1 might be the D (5 bases). Germline V gene sequence: CDR1 LNHDA, CDR2 SQIVND (reference sequence). The CDR3 loop spans 16 amino acids. Trimming cost V 8 bases and J 3 bases, with 19 bases left between them. The CDR3 reads CASGARAGTSNEKLFF. The CDR3 bases are TGTGCCAGTGGGGCCAGGGCCGGTACGTCTAATGAAAAACTGTTTTTT.

The chain recombines TRBV5-1 with TRBJ2-1; 10 bases map to TRBD2. The CDR3 consists of 15 residues. Germline CDR1 and CDR2: SGHRS and YFSETQ. The V and J ends lost 4 bases and 4 bases, in that order; junction bases with no gene match: 5. The CDR3 DNA reads as TGCGCCAGCAGCCCAGCGGGAGGGCCGTACAATGAGCAGTTCTTC. Translated, it gives CASSPAGGPYNEQFF.

The sample holds a few counts of this clone. The V and J genes are TRBV28 and TRBJ1-2; D remains unclear. V shed 2 bases and J shed 3 bases, with 16 bases lying between them. Germline CDR1 and CDR2: MDHEN and SYDVKM. The CDR3 spans 16 residues. For the CDR3, the DNA is TGTGCCAGCAGTTTAGGCCTCGGGGAAAGAGACTATGGCTACACCTTC. This translates into CASSLGLGERDYGYTF.

The chain has TRBV29-1 and TRBJ2-3, with TRBD2 matching over 16 bases. CDR3 length equals 18 residues. Per the germline V gene, CDR1 is SQVTM and CDR2 is ANQGSEA. The V gene end was trimmed by 0 bases and the J gene end by 3 bases; junction bases not matched to a gene: 6. The CDR3 protein is CSVEDHPGLAGGTDTQYF. The CDR3 coding sequence is TGCAGCGTTGAAGACCATCCGGGACTAGCGGGAGGGACAGATACGCAGTATTTT.

This chain uses TRBV9 with TRBJ1-1, with D hard to call. The CDR3 totals 16 residues. Trimming left V 2 bases short and J 0 bases short, with 14 bases between. Germline CDR1 is SGDLS and CDR2 is YYNGEE. In nucleotides, the CDR3 is TGTGCCAGCAGCGTCCCATGGGAGCAGATGAACACTGAAGCTTTCTTT. Amino acids: CASSVPWEQMNTEAFF.

The rearrangement joins TRBV28 to TRBJ2-7, with D maybe TRBD1 (5 bases). CDR1 is MDHEN, CDR2 SYDVKM, per germline. The length of the CDR3 is 15 residues. Trimming removed 6 bases from V and 6 bases from J, with 21 bases in between. Here the CDR3 DNA reads TGTGCCAGCAGCGTTCAGGGTTACATCCGTGGCGAGCAGTACTTC. This gives the protein CASSVQGYIRGEQYF. The full variable domain, with the rest looked up from reference TRBV28 and TRBJ2-7, is DVKVTQSSRYLVKRTGEKVFLECVQDMDHENMFWYRQDPGLGLRLIYFSYDVKMKEKGDIPEGYSVSREKKERFSLILESASTNQTSMYLCASSVQGYIRGEQYFGPGTRLTVT.

The V and J genes are TRBV2 and TRBJ2-3, with D perhaps matching TRBD2 (6 bases). This CDR3 contains 14 residues. The V gene lost 1 base and the J gene lost 3 bases, with 8 bases spanning the gap. The germline V gene has CDR1 SNHLY and CDR2 FYNNEI. The CDR3 sequence: CASSEDGGTDTQYF. The CDR3 DNA sequence: TGTGCCAGCAGTGAAGATGGGGGGACAGATACGCAGTATTTT.

J is TRBJ2-1 and V is TRBV5-1, with D possibly being TRBD1 (5 bases). The germline V gene has CDR1 SGHRS and CDR2 YFSETQ. This CDR3 region has 15 residues. Trimming removed 4 bases at V and 7 bases at J, with 18 bases between. CDR3 in DNA: TGCGCCAGCAGCCTCAGGGCCCCTGGTAAGAATGAGCAGTTCTTC. Its translation is CASSLRAPGKNEQFF.

The V gene is TRBV29-1, the J gene TRBJ2-1, with D perhaps TRBD2 (5 bases). The V gene's germline CDR1 is SQVTM and CDR2 ANQGSEA. The V end lost 1 base, the J end lost 2 bases, and 15 bases lay between the germline ends. The length of the CDR3 is 16 residues. The CDR3, as DNA: TGCAGCGTTGAAGGTTTGGCTAGCCTACCCTACAATGAGCAGTTCTTC. It codes for CSVEGLASLPYNEQFF.

This clone was seen just once. The chain carries TRBV7-2 and TRBJ1-3; 8 bases are shared with TRBD1. The germline CDR1 and CDR2 sequences are SGHTA and FQGNSA. V lost 4 bases, J lost 2 bases, and 4 bases stayed unmatched. The CDR3 totals 15 residues. CDR3 DNA sequence: TGTGCCAGCAGCTCTACAGGGGGTACTGGAAACACCATATATTTT. Translation: CASSSTGGTGNTIYF. Looking up the rest from reference TRBV7-2 and TRBJ1-3 gives the full variable domain: GAGVSQSPSNKVTEKGKDVELRCDPISGHTALYWYRQSLGQGLEFLIYFQGNSAPDKSGLPSDRFSAERTGGSVSTLTIQRTQQEDSAVYLCASSSTGGTGNTIYFGEGSWLTVV.

The rearrangement joins TRBV10-3 to TRBJ2-7; perhaps TRBD1 as D (6 bases). The CDR3 is 16 amino acids. The V end lost 4 bases, the J end lost 3 bases, and 19 bases lay between the germline ends. Germline V gives CDR1 ENHRY, CDR2 SYGVKD. CDR3 in DNA: TGTGCCATCAGTGGTGATGAGGGGCAGGGGATCTACGAGCAGTACTTC. Its translation is CAISGDEGQGIYEQYF.

The genes are TRBV28 and TRBJ2-3, with a possible D match to TRBD1 (5 bases). Germline V CDR1 and CDR2: MDHEN, SYDVKM. The CDR3 sequence is 14 residues long. V lost 7 bases and J lost 6, with 17 bases in between. This CDR3 is CASKAGNGWDTQYF. In DNA form, the CDR3 reads TGTGCCAGCAAAGCAGGGAACGGTTGGGATACGCAGTATTTT.

The V gene is TRBV5-4, the J gene TRBJ2-5, with 8 bases that match TRBD2. J was trimmed by 0 bases and V by 5 bases; bases with no gene match: 6. Germline V lookup: CDR1 SGHNT, CDR2 YYREEE (reference sequence). The CDR3 length is 15 residues. This chain's CDR3 is CASSSGGGYQETQYF. CDR3 nucleotide sequence: TGTGCCAGCAGTAGCGGCGGGGGGTACCAAGAGACCCAGTACTTC.

The chain links TRBV4-2 to TRBJ1-3; D is perhaps TRBD1 (5 bases). V shed 2 bases and J shed 4 bases, with 9 bases lying between them. The CDR3 is made up of 14 amino acids. Per the germline V gene, CDR1 is LGHNA and CDR2 is YNFKEQ. In DNA, the CDR3 is TGTGCCAGCAGCCAATTTAGACAGGGAAACACCATATATTTT. This encodes CASSQFRQGNTIYF.

The chain recombines TRBV9 with TRBJ2-3, with TRBD2 identical over 11 bases. Germline CDR1 SGDLS, CDR2 YYNGEE. The CDR3 is 15 residues long. With 0 bases clipped from V and 4 bases from J, the junction kept 1 base outside the gene matches. CDR3 nucleotide sequence: TGTGCCAGCAGCGTAGGGACTAGCGGGCCAGATACGCAGTATTTT. Protein sequence: CASSVGTSGPDTQYF.

The rearrangement uses TRBV10-3 and TRBJ2-5; 9 positions agree with TRBD1. The CDR3 runs to 17 residues. The germline V gene has CDR1 ENHRY and CDR2 SYGVKD. The trim removed 3 bases at V and 1 base at J, leaving 9 bases unmatched. The CDR3 region has the DNA TGTGCCATCAGTGACCCGCACAGGGGGCAGGTCCAAGAGACCCAGTACTTC. The encoded protein is CAISDPHRGQVQETQYF.

The rearrangement joins TRBV6-5 to TRBJ1-3; D remains unclear. Germline lookup yields CDR1 MNHEY and CDR2 SVGAGI. The CDR3 sequence is 14 residues long. V was clipped by 8 bases and J by 0 bases, with 11 bases between them. DNA for the CDR3: TGTGCCAGCCTAGCAGGTTACTCTGGAAACACCATATATTTT. Translated: CASLAGYSGNTIYF.

The rearrangement joins TRBV30 to TRBJ1-2, with no clear D. The V end was cut by 3 bases, the J end by 8 bases, with 13 bases between. CDR3 length equals 12 residues. Looked up from germline, CDR1 is GTSNPN and CDR2 is SVGIG (reference sequence). CDR3 DNA sequence: TGTGCCTGGAGCATGAGGCTTCCGGGCTACACCTTC. This gives the protein CAWSMRLPGYTF.

The genes are TRBV6-5 and TRBJ2-5; 7 bases map to TRBD2. The CDR3 covers 14 residues. Germline lookup yields CDR1 MNHEY and CDR2 SVGAGI. Unmatched junction bases numbered 4, after V lost 2 bases and J lost 4 bases. In DNA, the CDR3 is TGTGCCAGCAGTTACACTAGACTAGCAGAGACCCAGTACTTC. Translating gives CASSYTRLAETQYF.